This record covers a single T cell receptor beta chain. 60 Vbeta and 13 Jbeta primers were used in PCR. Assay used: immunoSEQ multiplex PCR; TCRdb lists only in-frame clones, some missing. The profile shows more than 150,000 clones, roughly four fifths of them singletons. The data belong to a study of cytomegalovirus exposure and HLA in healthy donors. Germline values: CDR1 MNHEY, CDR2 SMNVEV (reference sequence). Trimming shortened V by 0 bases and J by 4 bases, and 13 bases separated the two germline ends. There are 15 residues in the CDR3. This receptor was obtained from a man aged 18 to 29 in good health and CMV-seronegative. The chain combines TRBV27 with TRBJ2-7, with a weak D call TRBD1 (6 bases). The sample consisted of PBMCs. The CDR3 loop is CASSLSIGQPYEQYF. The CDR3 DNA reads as TGTGCCAGCAGTTTATCGATAGGACAGCCTTACGAGCAGTACTTC.